This T cell receptor (beta chain) was sequenced in a study of T cells in Graves' hyperthyroidism and ophthalmopathy. Worth noting for this clonotype: Its antigen remains unidentified.

Study-wide findings and caveats: Most clonotypes that expanded in the thyroid above 0.001 also showed up in blood.

Calling Graves' hyperthyroidism stable meant ophthalmopathy did not progress within 18 months. Each patient was aged 18 to 65 and had newly diagnosed hyperthyroidism of under 2 months' duration. Diagnosis rested on symptoms, serum thyroxine and TRAb, thyroid ultrasound, and orbital computed tomography. Using RNA transcripts as the source, TCR beta CDR3 regions were amplified. With the HTBI primer set, the TCR CDR3 went through a first round of RT-PCR. TCRdb fed the multiplex PCR reads into MiXCR, producing one record per CDR3 protein. The sample has 550,000 to 800,000 distinct CDR3 sequences; 17% are singletons. The CDR3 extends over 16 amino acids. V lost 5 bases, J lost 0 bases, and 17 bases lay in between. Germline-derived CDR1 and CDR2 are SEHNR and FQNEAQ (reference sequence).

The clonotype was recovered from a man in his fifties with Graves' hyperthyroidism. The chain employs TRBV7-9 and TRBJ2-7; D might be TRBD2 (5 bases). The sample taken for sequencing was blood. The DNA for the CDR3 is TGTGCCAGCAGCCAAGCGGAGTCGTCGACCTCCTACGAGCAGTACTTC. Its translation is CASSQAESSTSYEQYF.